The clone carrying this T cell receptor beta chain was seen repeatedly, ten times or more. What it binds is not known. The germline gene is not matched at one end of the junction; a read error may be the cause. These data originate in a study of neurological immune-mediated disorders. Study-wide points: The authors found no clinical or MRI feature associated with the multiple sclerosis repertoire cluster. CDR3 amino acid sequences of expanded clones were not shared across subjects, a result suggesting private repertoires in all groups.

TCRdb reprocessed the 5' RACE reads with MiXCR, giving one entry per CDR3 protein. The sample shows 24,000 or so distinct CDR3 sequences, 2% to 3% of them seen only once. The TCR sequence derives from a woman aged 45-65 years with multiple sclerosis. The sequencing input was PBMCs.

The CDR3 region is CASSLVGGDNQPQNF. The CDR3 nucleotides are TGCGCCAGCAGCTTGGTCGGGGGGGACAATCAGCCCCAGAATTTT. The rearrangement uses TRBV5-1 and TRBJ1-5, with D tentatively TRBD1 (6 bases). The germline V gene encodes CDR1 SGHRS and CDR2 YFSETQ. This CDR3 contains 15 residues.